The present T cell receptor beta chain was sequenced within a study of blood T cells in healthy people across ages. Next came a second PCR, run for 7 to 11 cycles, which used a sample-barcoded 5' primer along with a J-beta primer mix. TCRdb passed the 5' RACE reads through MiXCR, listing each CDR3 protein once. The sample shows about 1.4 million distinct CDR3 sequences, roughly 59% of them seen only once. CDR3 length: 15 amino acids. Deletions cut 8 bases from V and 3 bases from J, with 19 bases between. Germline values: CDR1 MNHEY, CDR2 SVGAGI. Donors were healthy Caucasian individuals from Russia aged roughly 6 to 95. The sample, about 10 milliliters of peripheral blood, was drawn from each donor.

Material for sequencing was blood. The origin of this receptor is a man younger than 35 in good health. The chain has TRBV6-5 and TRBJ1-1, with D maybe TRBD1 (5 bases). CDR3 sequence reads: CASLAGRGRDTEAFF. CDR3 in DNA: TGTGCCAGCCTCGCAGGGCGCGGTAGGGACACTGAAGCTTTCTTT.